Listed below are T cell receptor beta chains from one sample, sequenced in a study of control samples from healthy donors and cancer patients. The data were produced by immunoSEQ multiplex PCR, yet TCRdb's version contains in-frame clones alone and is incomplete. This sample yields 390,000 or so clones, of which over 75% are seen a single time; around 6.4% belongs to the top ten. Sequenced material: PBMCs. Receptors were obtained from a man aged 40-49 years with head and neck cancer. Each CDR3 is given with its conserved first and last residue. Each record gives: D gene, V gene, J gene, clone size, CDR3 DNA, CDR3 protein. The D gene is left open where the match is weak. Clone size, where shown, is once, few, many, or a class for clones that have expanded.

>NA|TRBV6-5|TRBJ2-2|NA
TGTGCCAGCAGTTACTTTGGACAGAACACCGGGGAGCTGTTTTTT
CASSYFGQNTGELFF
>NA|TRBV27|TRBJ2-2|NA
TGTGCCAGCAGTTTAGGGCTTCTGAACACCGGGGAGCTGTTTTTT
CASSLGLLNTGELFF
>TRBD1|TRBV10-3|TRBJ2-7|NA
TGTGCCATCAGTGAGTCTATGGCAGGGGGCGAGGACGAGCAGTACTTC
CAISESMAGGEDEQYF
>NA|TRBV9|TRBJ1-2|NA
TGTGCCAGCAGCGTAGCTACGGGGGAGCGGACGGATGGCTACACCTTC
CASSVATGERTDGYTF
>TRBD2|TRBV5-1|TRBJ2-7|NA
TGCGCCAGCAGCATTCGGGGGGCCTACGAGCAGTACTTC
CASSIRGAYEQYF
>NA|TRBV28|TRBJ2-7|NA
TGTGCCAGCAGTTCAAGCGGCCTGTCCTACGAGCAGTACTTC
CASSSSGLSYEQYF
>NA|TRBV4-1|TRBJ1-3|once
TGCGCCAGCAGCCAAGGGGGTCCTACAGCCGAGTTCAGAAACACCATATATTTT
CASSQGGPTAEFRNTIYF
>TRBD1|TRBV28|TRBJ1-2|NA
TGTGCCAGCAGTTTTGTGACCGGGACAGGGGGAGGCCACACCTTC
CASSFVTGTGGGHTF
>NA|TRBV10-2|TRBJ1-2|NA
TGCGCCAGCAGGGCGGGGGGGATCAACTATGGCTACACCTTC
CASRAGGINYGYTF
>TRBD1|TRBV18|TRBJ2-2|NA
TGTGCCAGCACTACGCGACAGGGGGTAACCGGGGAGCTGTTTTTT
CASTTRQGVTGELFF
>TRBD2|TRBV10-3|TRBJ2-2|NA
TGTGCCATCAGTGATTCTAGCGGGGGGTCTAACACCGGGGAGCTGTTTTTT
CAISDSSGGSNTGELFF
>NA|TRBV5-6|TRBJ1-2|NA
TGTGCCAGCAGCTTGATGCGAAGCGGGCGTACAGCAGGCTATGGCTACACCTTC
CASSLMRSGRTAGYGYTF
>NA|TRBV7-9|TRBJ2-1|once
TGTGCCAGCAGCTTGAGGGGAGGCGGGGGCCGCTCCTACAATGAGCAGTTCTTC
CASSLRGGGGRSYNEQFF
>NA|TRBV12-3/TRBV12-4|TRBJ2-5|once
TGTGCCAGCAGTTCCGGGTGGGCAGAGACCCAGTACTTC
CASSSGWAETQYF
>TRBD2|TRBV27|TRBJ2-1|NA
TGTGCCAGCAGTTTAGGCACTAGCGGTAGGAATGAGCAGTTCTTC
CASSLGTSGRNEQFF
>NA|TRBV19|TRBJ1-5|NA
TGTGCCAGTAGTATAGAGTATTGGCCCCAGCATTTT
CASSIEYWPQHF
>NA|TRBV15|TRBJ2-1|NA
TGTGCCACCAGCAGAGGCGAGGGGGGGGCCGGTGAGCAGTTCTTC
CATSRGEGGAGEQFF
>NA|TRBV5-1|TRBJ1-6|NA
TGCGCCAGCAGCGTTGGGGATAATTCACCCCTCCACTTT
CASSVGDNSPLHF
>TRBD2|TRBV27|TRBJ2-1|NA
TGTGCCAGCAGTCCCGGGACTAGCGGTTACAATGAGCAGTTCTTC
CASSPGTSGYNEQFF
>TRBD2|TRBV19|TRBJ2-1|once
TGTGCCAGTACACGACTAGCGGGACCGGGTGAGCAGTTCTTC
CASTRLAGPGEQFF
>NA|TRBV5-4|TRBJ2-3|NA
TGTGCCAGCAGCTTTAAGGGAGGTACCACAGATACGCAGTATTTT
CASSFKGGTTDTQYF
>NA|TRBV6-5|TRBJ2-3|NA
TGTGCCAGCAGTCTCCCCTTCGGGGGGCCGCAGTATTTT
CASSLPFGGPQYF
>NA|TRBV11-2|TRBJ1-2|NA
TGTGCCAGCAGCTTAGGACGGCCGATGTACTATGGCTACACCTTC
CASSLGRPMYYGYTF
>TRBD1|TRBV11-2|TRBJ2-2|NA
TGTGCCAGCAGCTCCATACAGGGGCATAACACCGGGGAGCTGTTTTTT
CASSSIQGHNTGELFF
>NA|TRBV7-2|TRBJ1-1|NA
TGTGCCAGCAACCAAGTAGACAGACCTAACACCGAAGCTTTCTTT
CASNQVDRPNTEAFF
>NA|TRBV3-1/TRBV3-2|TRBJ1-1|NA
TGTGCCAGCAGCCAAGGAGCCGCAGGTACTAACACTGAAGCTTTCTTT
CASSQGAAGTNTEAFF
>TRBD1|TRBV7-8|TRBJ1-1|once
TGTGCCAGCAGCTTATTAACAGGGGGCGTGGGCACTGAAGCTTTCTTT
CASSLLTGGVGTEAFF
>NA|TRBV11-2|TRBJ2-1|NA
TGTGCCAGCAGCTTTCAGGGGACCAACTACAATGAGCAGTTCTTC
CASSFQGTNYNEQFF
>NA|TRBV19|TRBJ2-3|NA
TGTGCCAGTAGTATAGCTGGCGCCGCAGATACGCAGTATTTT
CASSIAGAADTQYF
>NA|TRBV7-3|TRBJ2-6|NA
TGTGCCAGCAGCCCCACCCCGGCAGGGCCTCATGCCTCTGGGGCCAACGTCCTGACTTTC
CASSPTPAGPHASGANVLTF
>NA|TRBV6-5|TRBJ1-4|NA
TGTGCCAGCAGTTACTCACGGGCAGAACTTAATGAAAAACTGTTTTTT
CASSYSRAELNEKLFF
>NA|TRBV30|TRBJ2-3|NA
TGTGCCTGGACAATCAGAGCGGAGACTGAGGGGCAGTATTTT
CAWTIRAETEGQYF
>TRBD1|TRBV19|TRBJ1-5|NA
TGTGCCAGTAGGAGACAGGGAGGGGGTAGCAATCAGCCCCAGCATTTT
CASRRQGGGSNQPQHF
>NA|TRBV7-8|TRBJ1-5|once
TGTGCCAGCAGCCCCCGCACAGGGAGGGGAGGAGGTCAGCCCCAGCATTTT
CASSPRTGRGGGQPQHF
>TRBD1|TRBV19|TRBJ1-5|NA
TGTGCCAGTAGTCCGAGACAGGGGCCTAGCAATCAGCCCCAGCATTTT
CASSPRQGPSNQPQHF
>TRBD2|TRBV4-1|TRBJ2-3|NA
TGCGCCAGCAGCTTTATAGCGGGTTCTAGCACAGATACGCAGTATTTT
CASSFIAGSSTDTQYF
>TRBD2|TRBV7-8|TRBJ2-7|once
TGTGCCAGCAGCGCAGCGGGGGGCCTCGACGAGCAGTACTTC
CASSAAGGLDEQYF
>TRBD1|TRBV5-5|TRBJ2-2|NA
TGTGCCAGCAGCAGGACAGGGCCCGGGGAGCTGTTTTTT
CASSRTGPGELFF
>TRBD1|TRBV6-5|TRBJ2-7|NA
TGTGCCAGCAGCCGGGACAGGTATTACGAGCAGTACTTC
CASSRDRYYEQYF
>TRBD1|TRBV5-4|TRBJ2-7|NA
TGTGCCAGCAGCAGGGGGACAGGGGCGGGTGAGCAGTACTTC
CASSRGTGAGEQYF
>NA|TRBV11-2|TRBJ2-7|NA
TGTGCCAGCAGCTTTTCATTGGGATCCCCCTCCGAGCAGTACTTC
CASSFSLGSPSEQYF
>TRBD1|TRBV6-5|TRBJ1-6|NA
TGTGCCAGCAGCCCCGACAGGGGAACTAATTCACCCCTCCACTTT
CASSPDRGTNSPLHF
>NA|TRBV10-3|TRBJ1-1|NA
TGTGCCATCAGTGGGGGGGACGGGCGCACTGAAGCTTTCTTT
CAISGGDGRTEAFF
>NA|TRBV3-1/TRBV3-2|TRBJ1-2|NA
TGTGCCAGCAGCCGGACGGACTATGGCTACACCTTC
CASSRTDYGYTF
>NA|TRBV28|TRBJ1-3|NA
TGTGCCAGCAGGTCCCCAGAGGGCTCCAATGGAAACACCATATATTTT
CASRSPEGSNGNTIYF